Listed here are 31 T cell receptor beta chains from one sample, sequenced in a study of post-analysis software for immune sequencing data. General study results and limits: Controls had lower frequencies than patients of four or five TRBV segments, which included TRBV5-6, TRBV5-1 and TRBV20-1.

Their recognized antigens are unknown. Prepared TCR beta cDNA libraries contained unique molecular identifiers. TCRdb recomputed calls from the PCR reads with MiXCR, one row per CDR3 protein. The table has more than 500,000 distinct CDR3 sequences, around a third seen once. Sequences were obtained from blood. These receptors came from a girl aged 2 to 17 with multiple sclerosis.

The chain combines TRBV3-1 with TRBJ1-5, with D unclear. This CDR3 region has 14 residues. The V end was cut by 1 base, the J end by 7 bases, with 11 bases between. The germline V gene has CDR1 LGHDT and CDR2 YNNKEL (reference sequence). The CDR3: CASSQGRVRQPQHF. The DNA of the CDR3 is TGTGCCAGCAGCCAAGGGAGGGTAAGGCAGCCCCAGCATTTT.

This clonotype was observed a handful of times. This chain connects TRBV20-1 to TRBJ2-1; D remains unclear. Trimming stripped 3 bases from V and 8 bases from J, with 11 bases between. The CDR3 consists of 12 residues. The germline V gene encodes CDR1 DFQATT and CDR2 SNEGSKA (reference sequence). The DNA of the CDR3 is TGCAGTGCTAGGGGAAGGCCGGATGAGCAGTTCTTC. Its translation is CSARGRPDEQFF.

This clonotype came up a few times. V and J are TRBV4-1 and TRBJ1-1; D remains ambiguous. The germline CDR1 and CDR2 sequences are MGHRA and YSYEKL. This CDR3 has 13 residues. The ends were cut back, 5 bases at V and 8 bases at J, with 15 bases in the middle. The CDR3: CASSGHAGPEAFF. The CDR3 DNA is TGCGCCAGCAGCGGTCACGCCGGGCCAGAAGCTTTCTTT.

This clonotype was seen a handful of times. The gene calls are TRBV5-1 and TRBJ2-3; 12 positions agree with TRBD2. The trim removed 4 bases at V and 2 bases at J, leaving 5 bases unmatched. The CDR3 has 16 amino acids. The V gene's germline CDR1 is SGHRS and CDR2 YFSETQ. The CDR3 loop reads CASSTRTSGVTDTQYF. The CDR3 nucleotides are TGCGCCAGCAGCACTCGGACTAGCGGGGTCACAGATACGCAGTATTTT.

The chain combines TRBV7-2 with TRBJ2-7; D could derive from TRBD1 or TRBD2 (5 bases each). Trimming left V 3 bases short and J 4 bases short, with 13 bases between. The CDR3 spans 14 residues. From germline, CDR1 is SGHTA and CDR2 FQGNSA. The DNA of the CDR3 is TGTGCCAGCAGCTTGGGGACGGCACCTTACGAGCAGTACTTC. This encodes CASSLGTAPYEQYF.

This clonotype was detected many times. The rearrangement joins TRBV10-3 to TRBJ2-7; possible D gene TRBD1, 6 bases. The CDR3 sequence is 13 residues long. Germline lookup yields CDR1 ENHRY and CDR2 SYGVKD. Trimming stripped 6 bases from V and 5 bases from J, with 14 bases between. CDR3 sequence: CAISLGQINEQYF. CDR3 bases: TGTGCCATCAGCCTTGGACAGATCAACGAGCAGTACTTC.

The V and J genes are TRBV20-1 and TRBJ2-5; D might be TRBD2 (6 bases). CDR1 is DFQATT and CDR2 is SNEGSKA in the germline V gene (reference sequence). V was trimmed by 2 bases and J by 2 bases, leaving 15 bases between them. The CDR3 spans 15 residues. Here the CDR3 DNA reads TGCAGTGCTAGAAATCCTCTAGCGAGACAAGAGACCCAGTACTTC. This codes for CSARNPLARQETQYF.

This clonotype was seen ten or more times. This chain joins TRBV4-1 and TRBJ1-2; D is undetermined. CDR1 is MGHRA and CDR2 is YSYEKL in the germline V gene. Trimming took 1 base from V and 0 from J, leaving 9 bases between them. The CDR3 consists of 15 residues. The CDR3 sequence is CASSQGTDSNYGYTF. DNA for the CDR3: TGCGCCAGCAGCCAAGGGACTGATTCTAACTATGGCTACACCTTC.

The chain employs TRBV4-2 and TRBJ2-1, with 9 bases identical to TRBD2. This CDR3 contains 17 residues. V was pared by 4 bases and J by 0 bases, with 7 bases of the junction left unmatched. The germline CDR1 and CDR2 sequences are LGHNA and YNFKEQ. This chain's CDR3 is CASSPREAGGSYNEQFF. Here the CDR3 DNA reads TGTGCCAGCAGCCCAAGAGAAGCGGGGGGCTCCTACAATGAGCAGTTCTTC.

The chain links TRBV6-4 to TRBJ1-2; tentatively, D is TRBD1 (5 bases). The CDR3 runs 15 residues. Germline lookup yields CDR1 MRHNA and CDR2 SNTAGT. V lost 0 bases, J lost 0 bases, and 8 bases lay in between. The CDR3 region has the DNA TGTGCCAGCAGTGACTCGAGAGGGGCTAACTATGGCTACACCTTC. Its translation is CASSDSRGANYGYTF.

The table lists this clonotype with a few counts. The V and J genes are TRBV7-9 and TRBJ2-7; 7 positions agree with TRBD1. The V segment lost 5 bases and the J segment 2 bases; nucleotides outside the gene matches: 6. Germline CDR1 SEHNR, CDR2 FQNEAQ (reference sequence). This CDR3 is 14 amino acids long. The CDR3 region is CASSPSDRTYEQYF. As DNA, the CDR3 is TGTGCCAGCAGCCCCTCGGACAGGACCTACGAGCAGTACTTC. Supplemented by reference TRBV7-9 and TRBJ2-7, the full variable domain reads DTGVSQNPRHKITKRGQNVTFRCDPISEHNRLYWYRQTLGQGPEFLTYFQNEAQLEKSRLLSDRFSAERPKGSFSTLEIQRTEQGDSAMYLCASSPSDRTYEQYFGPGTRLTVT.

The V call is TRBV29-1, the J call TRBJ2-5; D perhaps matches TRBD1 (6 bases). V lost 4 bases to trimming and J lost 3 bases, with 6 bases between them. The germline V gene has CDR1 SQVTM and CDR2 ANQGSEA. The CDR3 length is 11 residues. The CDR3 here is CSVGQEETQYF. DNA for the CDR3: TGCAGCGTTGGACAGGAAGAGACCCAGTACTTC.

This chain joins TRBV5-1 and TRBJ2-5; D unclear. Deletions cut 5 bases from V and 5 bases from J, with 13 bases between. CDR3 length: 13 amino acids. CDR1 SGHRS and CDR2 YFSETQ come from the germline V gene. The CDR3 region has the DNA TGCGCCAGCAGTCTCCGACCTGCGGAGACCCAGTACTTC. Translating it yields CASSLRPAETQYF.

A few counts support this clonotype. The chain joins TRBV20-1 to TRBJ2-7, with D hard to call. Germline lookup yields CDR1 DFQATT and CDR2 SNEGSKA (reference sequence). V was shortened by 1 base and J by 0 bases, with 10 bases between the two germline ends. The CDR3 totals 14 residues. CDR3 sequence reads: CSARVRSSSYEQYF. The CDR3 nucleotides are TGCAGTGCTAGAGTTCGGTCGAGCTCCTACGAGCAGTACTTC.

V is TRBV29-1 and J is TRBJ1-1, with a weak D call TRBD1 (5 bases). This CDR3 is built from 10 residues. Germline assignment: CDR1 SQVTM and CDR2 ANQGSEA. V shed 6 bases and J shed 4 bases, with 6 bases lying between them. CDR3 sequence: CSVQVTEAFF. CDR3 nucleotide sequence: TGCAGCGTACAGGTCACTGAAGCTTTCTTT.

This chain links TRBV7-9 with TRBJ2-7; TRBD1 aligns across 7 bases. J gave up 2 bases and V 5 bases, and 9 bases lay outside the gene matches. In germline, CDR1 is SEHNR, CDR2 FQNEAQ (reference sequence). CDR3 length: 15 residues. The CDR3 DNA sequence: TGTGCCAGCAGCGGGCGGACAGGAACTACCTACGAGCAGTACTTC. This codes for CASSGRTGTTYEQYF. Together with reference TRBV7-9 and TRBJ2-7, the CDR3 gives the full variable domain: DTGVSQNPRHKITKRGQNVTFRCDPISEHNRLYWYRQTLGQGPEFLTYFQNEAQLEKSRLLSDRFSAERPKGSFSTLEIQRTEQGDSAMYLCASSGRTGTTYEQYFGPGTRLTVT.

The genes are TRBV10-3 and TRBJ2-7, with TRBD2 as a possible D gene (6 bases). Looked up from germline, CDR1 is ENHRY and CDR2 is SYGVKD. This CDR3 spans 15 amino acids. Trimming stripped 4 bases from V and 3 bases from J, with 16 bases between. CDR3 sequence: CAISGGDLDNYEQYF. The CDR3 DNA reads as TGTGCCATCAGTGGGGGGGATCTAGACAACTACGAGCAGTACTTC.

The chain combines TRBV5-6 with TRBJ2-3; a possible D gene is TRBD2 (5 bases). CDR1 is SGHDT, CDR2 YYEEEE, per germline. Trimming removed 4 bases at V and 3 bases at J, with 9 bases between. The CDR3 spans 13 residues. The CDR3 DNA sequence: TGTGCCAGCAGCCCCCTAGCAACAGATACGCAGTATTTT. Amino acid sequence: CASSPLATDTQYF.

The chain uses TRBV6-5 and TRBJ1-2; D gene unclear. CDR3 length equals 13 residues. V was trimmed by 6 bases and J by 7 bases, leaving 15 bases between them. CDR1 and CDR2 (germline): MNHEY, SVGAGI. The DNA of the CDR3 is TGTGCCAGCAGCCCAGAGTTGCTCTCTGGCTACACCTTC. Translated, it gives CASSPELLSGYTF.

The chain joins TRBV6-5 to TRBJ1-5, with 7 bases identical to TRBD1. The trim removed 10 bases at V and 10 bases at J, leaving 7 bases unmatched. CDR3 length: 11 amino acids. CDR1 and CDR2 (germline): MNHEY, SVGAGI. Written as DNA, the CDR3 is TGTGCCACCGGTAGACAGGGCCCCCAGCATTTT. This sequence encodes CATGRQGPQHF.

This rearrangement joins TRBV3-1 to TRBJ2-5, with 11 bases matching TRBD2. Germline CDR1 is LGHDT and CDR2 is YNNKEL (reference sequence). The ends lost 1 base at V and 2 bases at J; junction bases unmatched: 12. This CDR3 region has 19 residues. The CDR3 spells CASSQGSWGLADDQETQYF. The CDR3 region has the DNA TGTGCCAGCAGCCAAGGCAGTTGGGGACTAGCGGATGATCAAGAGACCCAGTACTTC.

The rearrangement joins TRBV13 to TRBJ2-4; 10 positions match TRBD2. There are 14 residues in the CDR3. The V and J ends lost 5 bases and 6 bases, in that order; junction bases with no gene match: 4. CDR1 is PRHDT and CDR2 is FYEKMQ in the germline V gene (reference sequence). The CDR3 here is CASSISGGLNIQYF. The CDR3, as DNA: TGTGCCAGCAGCATTAGCGGGGGGTTAAACATTCAGTACTTC.

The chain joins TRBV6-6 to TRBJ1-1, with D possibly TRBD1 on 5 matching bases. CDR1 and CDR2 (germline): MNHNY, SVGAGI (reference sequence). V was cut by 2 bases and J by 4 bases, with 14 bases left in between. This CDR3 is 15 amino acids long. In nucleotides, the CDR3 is TGTGCCAGCAGTTACGGTCCGGGGGTGGCCACTGAAGCTTTCTTT. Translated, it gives CASSYGPGVATEAFF.

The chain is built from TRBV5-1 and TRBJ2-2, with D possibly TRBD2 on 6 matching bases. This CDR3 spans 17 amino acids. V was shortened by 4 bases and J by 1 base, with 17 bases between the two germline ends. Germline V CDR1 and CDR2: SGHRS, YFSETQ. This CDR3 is CASSTGGLGLNTGELFF. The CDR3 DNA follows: TGCGCCAGCAGCACAGGCGGTCTGGGACTGAACACCGGGGAGCTGTTTTTT. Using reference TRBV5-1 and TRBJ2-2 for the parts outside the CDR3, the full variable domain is KAGVTQTPRYLIKTRGQQVTLSCSPISGHRSVSWYQQTPGQGLQFLFEYFSETQRNKGNFPGRFSGRQFSNSRSEMNVSTLELGDSALYLCASSTGGLGLNTGELFFGEGSRLTVL.

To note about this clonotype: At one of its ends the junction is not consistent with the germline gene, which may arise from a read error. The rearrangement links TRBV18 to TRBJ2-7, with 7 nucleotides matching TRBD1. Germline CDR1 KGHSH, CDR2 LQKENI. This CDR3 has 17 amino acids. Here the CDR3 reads CAGSRFLTGKGDYEQYF. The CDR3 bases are TGTGCCGGCTCACGATTTCTGACAGGGAAGGGGGATTACGAGCAGTACTTC.

The chain's CDR3 is CASRGSGDSYNEQFF. In nucleotides, the CDR3 is TGTGCCAGCAGAGGAAGCGGGGACTCCTACAATGAGCAGTTCTTC. The chain recombines TRBV2 with TRBJ2-1; 7 positions match TRBD2. Germline V gene lookup returns CDR1 SNHLY and CDR2 FYNNEI. The CDR3 is 15 amino acids. V dropped 6 bases and J dropped 0; count of bases not matched to a gene: 5.

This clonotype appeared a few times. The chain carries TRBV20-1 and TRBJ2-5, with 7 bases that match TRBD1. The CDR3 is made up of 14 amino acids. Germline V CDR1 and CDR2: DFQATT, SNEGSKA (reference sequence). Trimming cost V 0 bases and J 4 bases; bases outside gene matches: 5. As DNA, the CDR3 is TGCAGTGCTAGAGAAGGAAGGACAGGAGAGACCCAGTACTTC. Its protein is CSAREGRTGETQYF.

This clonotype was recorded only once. The CDR3 nucleotides read TGTGCCAGCAGCTTTCTCCCTAGCGGGGTCTACAATGAGCAGTTCTTC. The encoded protein is CASSFLPSGVYNEQFF. V usage is TRBV7-9 and J usage is TRBJ2-1; 9 positions match TRBD2. With 3 bases clipped from V and 3 bases from J, the junction kept 6 bases outside the gene matches. This CDR3 has 16 amino acids. Germline-derived CDR1 and CDR2 are SEHNR and FQNEAQ (reference sequence).

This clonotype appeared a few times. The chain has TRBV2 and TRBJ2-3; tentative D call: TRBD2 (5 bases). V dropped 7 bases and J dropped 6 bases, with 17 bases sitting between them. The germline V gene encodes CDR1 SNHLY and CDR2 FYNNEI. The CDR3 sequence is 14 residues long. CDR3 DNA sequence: TGTGCCAGCATGGTAGGCGGGTTAATGGATACGCAGTATTTT. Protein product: CASMVGGLMDTQYF.

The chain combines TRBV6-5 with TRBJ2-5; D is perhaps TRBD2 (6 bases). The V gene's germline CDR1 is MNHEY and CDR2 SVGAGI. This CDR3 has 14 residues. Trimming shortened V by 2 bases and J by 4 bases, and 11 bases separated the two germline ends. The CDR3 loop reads CASSYMTSTETQYF. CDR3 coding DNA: TGTGCCAGCAGTTACATGACTAGTACAGAGACCCAGTACTTC.

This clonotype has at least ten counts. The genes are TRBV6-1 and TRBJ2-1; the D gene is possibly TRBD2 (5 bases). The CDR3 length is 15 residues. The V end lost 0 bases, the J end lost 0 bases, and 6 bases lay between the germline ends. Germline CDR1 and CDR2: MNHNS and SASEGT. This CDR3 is CASSEAGSSYNEQFF. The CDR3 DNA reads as TGTGCCAGCAGTGAAGCGGGGAGCTCCTACAATGAGCAGTTCTTC.